A selection of T cell receptor beta chains follows, all from one sample in a study of blood T cell repertoires in COVID-19. Measured with immunoSEQ multiplex PCR; TCRdb has only the in-frame clones, and not every one. The repertoire has approximately 150,000 clones, approximately 84% of them found once; the top ten carry around 2.1%. Sequenced: peripheral blood. Every receptor here comes from a man between 65 and 85 years old with acute or convalescent COVID-19. Both conserved end residues are part of each CDR3. The D gene is left open where the match is weak. Clone size is not always given. Where it is, it says once, few, many or a class for expanded clones.

>TRBD2|TRBV19|TRBJ2-3|NA
TGTGCCAGTAGGCCTAGCGGGAGGGTAGTAACAGATACGCAGTATTTT
CASRPSGRVVTDTQYF
>TRBD1|TRBV12-5|TRBJ2-7|NA
TGTGCTAGTCGGACAGGGGGCTACGAGCAGTACTTC
CASRTGGYEQYF
>TRBD1|TRBV29-1|TRBJ2-1|NA
TGCAGCGCGCGAGGGACAGGGGACAATGAGCAGTTCTTC
CSARGTGDNEQFF
>NA|TRBV19|TRBJ1-2|few
TGTGCCAGTAGTATGTCCAGACAGGCGAACTATGGCTACACCTTC
CASSMSRQANYGYTF
>NA|TRBV18|TRBJ1-1|NA
TGTGCCAGCTCACCAGCAGGAAAGAACACTGAAGCTTTCTTT
CASSPAGKNTEAFF
>NA|TRBV2|TRBJ1-4|NA
TGTGCCAGCAGACAGGACTATAATGAAAAACTGTTTTTT
CASRQDYNEKLFF
>TRBD1|TRBV5-1|TRBJ1-3|NA
TGCGCCAGCAGCTTGGGACAGGGGATCGGAAACACCATATATTTT
CASSLGQGIGNTIYF
>NA|TRBV11-3|TRBJ2-1|NA
TGTGCCAGCAGCTTAAGCAGCGCCTCCTACAATGAGCAGTTCTTC
CASSLSSASYNEQFF
>NA|TRBV27|TRBJ2-1|NA
TGTGCCAGCAGCCTAGGGACTCCCTACAATGAGCAGTTCTTC
CASSLGTPYNEQFF
>NA|TRBV7-3|TRBJ2-7|NA
TGTGCCAGCAGCCTTCTCGAGTCCTCGGTGCAGTACTTC
CASSLLESSVQYF
>NA|TRBV5-8|TRBJ2-3|NA
TGTGCCAGCAGCTTGGGGGCAGGCACAGATACGCAGTATTTT
CASSLGAGTDTQYF
>TRBD1|TRBV5-6|TRBJ1-6|NA
TGTGCCAGCAGCTTTGAATCTCCAGGGGGGAGGTCACCCCCCCACTTT
CASSFESPGGRSPPHF
>NA|TRBV3-1/TRBV3-2|TRBJ1-4|NA
TGTGCCAGCAGTACTACAGGGTCAACTAATGAAAAACTGTTTTTT
CASSTTGSTNEKLFF
>NA|TRBV7-6|TRBJ2-1|NA
TGTGCCAGCAGCTCCAGTCCGGGAGTCGGTCGGAATGAGCAGTTCTTC
CASSSSPGVGRNEQFF
>TRBD1|TRBV5-1|TRBJ1-4|NA
TGCGCCAGCAGCCAGGGACAGGGCTGGAATGAAAAACTGTTTTTT
CASSQGQGWNEKLFF
>NA|TRBV20-1|TRBJ2-5|NA
TGCAGTGCTAGTGGGGCAGGGGAAGAGACCCAGTACTTC
CSASGAGEETQYF
>TRBD1|TRBV29-1|TRBJ1-2|few
TGCAGCGGGGGGACAGAAAATGGCTACACCTTC
CSGGTENGYTF
>NA|TRBV7-2|TRBJ1-4|NA
TGTGCCAGCAGCTTATCCGGCGGGGGTGAAAAACTGTTTTTT
CASSLSGGGEKLFF
>TRBD1|TRBV19|TRBJ1-1|NA
TGTGCCAGTAGCGAAAGTGGGACAGGGGTCGCTTTCTTT
CASSESGTGVAFF
>NA|TRBV11-3|TRBJ2-3|NA
TGTGCCAGCAGCCCTAGCACAGATACGCAGTATTTT
CASSPSTDTQYF
>NA|TRBV27|TRBJ2-3|NA
TGTGCCAGCAGTCCCAGGGTGGGAACTAATACGCAGTATTTT
CASSPRVGTNTQYF
>TRBD1|TRBV14|TRBJ1-1|NA
TGTGCCAGCAGCACCCAGACAGGGGGGAACACTGAAGCTTTCTTT
CASSTQTGGNTEAFF
>TRBD2|TRBV6-4|TRBJ2-2|NA
TGTGCCAGCAGTGACTCGGCTAGCGGGGCCCTGAACACCGGGGAGCTGTTTTTT
CASSDSASGALNTGELFF
>NA|TRBV6-4|TRBJ2-3|NA
TGTGCCAGCAGTGTCGGAGTTGGAGATACGCAGTATTTT
CASSVGVGDTQYF
>NA|TRBV20-1|TRBJ2-5|NA
TGCAGTGCTAGTGGACATATCCAAGAGACCCAGTACTTC
CSASGHIQETQYF
>NA|TRBV7-2|TRBJ2-1|NA
TGTGCCAGCAGCTTAACAGGGTATTCCTACAATGAGCAGTTCTTC
CASSLTGYSYNEQFF
>NA|TRBV19|TRBJ2-1|NA
TGTGCCAGTACCCTTGGTGGCGGTCCCTACAATGAGCAGTTCTTC
CASTLGGGPYNEQFF
>NA|TRBV7-9|TRBJ1-1|NA
TGTGCCAGCAGCTTAGAAGCGGGACGCACCACTGAAGCTTTCTTT
CASSLEAGRTTEAFF
>NA|TRBV3-1/TRBV3-2|TRBJ2-7|NA
TGTGCCAGCAGCCAAGTGGGGGGAAAGGGCTGGGTCAGCCCTTTGGCCTACGAGCAGTACTTC
CASSQVGGKGWVSPLAYEQYF
>NA|TRBV6-1|TRBJ1-5|NA
TGTGCCAGCAGTGAAATCGAGGCCGGGCCCCAGCATTTT
CASSEIEAGPQHF
>TRBD2|TRBV6-5|TRBJ2-7|NA
TGTGCCAGCAGTCTGTGGACTAGCGGATACGAGCAGTACTTC
CASSLWTSGYEQYF
>TRBD1|TRBV7-9|TRBJ2-3|few
TGTGCCAGCAGCTTAGGGACAGGGAAAGGGGGTCTCACAGATACGCAGTATTTT
CASSLGTGKGGLTDTQYF
>NA|TRBV18|TRBJ1-1|NA
TGTGCCAGCTCACCAACACCGGTCCAGGGGTACACTGAAGCTTTCTTT
CASSPTPVQGYTEAFF
>TRBD1|TRBV6-6|TRBJ1-3|many
TGTGCCAGCAGTTACGGACAGGGGCTCTCTGGAAACACCATATATTTT
CASSYGQGLSGNTIYF
>NA|TRBV20-1|TRBJ1-1|NA
TGCAGTGCTGGGGGGGTAACTGAAGCTTTCTTT
CSAGGVTEAFF
>TRBD1|TRBV2|TRBJ2-3|NA
TGTGCCAGCAGTGAAGAAGGGGGCTATACAGATACGCAGTATTTT
CASSEEGGYTDTQYF
>NA|TRBV15|TRBJ1-1|NA
TGTGCCACCAGCAGAAAGGGGGAACCCACTGAAGCTTTCTTT
CATSRKGEPTEAFF
>NA|TRBV28|TRBJ2-7|NA
TGTGCCAGCAGTTTATTTGGGCAGATCGAGCAGTACTTC
CASSLFGQIEQYF
>TRBD2|TRBV3-1/TRBV3-2|TRBJ2-1|NA
TGTGCCAGCAGCCAGACTAGCGGTCCCTACAATGAGCAGTTCTTC
CASSQTSGPYNEQFF